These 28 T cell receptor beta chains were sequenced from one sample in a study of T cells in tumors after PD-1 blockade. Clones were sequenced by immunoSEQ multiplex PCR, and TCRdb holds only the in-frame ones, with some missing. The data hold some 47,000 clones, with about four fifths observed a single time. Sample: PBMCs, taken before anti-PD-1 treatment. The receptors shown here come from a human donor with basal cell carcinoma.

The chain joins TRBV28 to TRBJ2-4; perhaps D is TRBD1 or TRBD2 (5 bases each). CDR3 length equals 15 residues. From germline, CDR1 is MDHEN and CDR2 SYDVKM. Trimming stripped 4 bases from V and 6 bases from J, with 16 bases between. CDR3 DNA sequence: TGTGCCAGCAGTTACCCCTTTGGGGACGGAAACATTCAGTACTTC. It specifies CASSYPFGDGNIQYF.

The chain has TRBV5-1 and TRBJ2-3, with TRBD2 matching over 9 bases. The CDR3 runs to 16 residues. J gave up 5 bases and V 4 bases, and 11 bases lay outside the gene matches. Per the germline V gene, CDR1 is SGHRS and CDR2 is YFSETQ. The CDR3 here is CASSLPSGVGQDTQYF. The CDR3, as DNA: TGCGCCAGCAGCCTGCCTAGCGGGGTGGGGCAAGATACGCAGTATTTT.

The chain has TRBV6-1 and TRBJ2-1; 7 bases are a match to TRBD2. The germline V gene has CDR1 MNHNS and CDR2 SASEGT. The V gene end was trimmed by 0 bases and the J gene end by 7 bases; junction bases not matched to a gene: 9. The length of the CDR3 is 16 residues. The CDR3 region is CASSEAGGAFGNEQFF. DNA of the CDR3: TGTGCCAGCAGTGAAGCGGGAGGGGCCTTCGGTAATGAGCAGTTCTTC.

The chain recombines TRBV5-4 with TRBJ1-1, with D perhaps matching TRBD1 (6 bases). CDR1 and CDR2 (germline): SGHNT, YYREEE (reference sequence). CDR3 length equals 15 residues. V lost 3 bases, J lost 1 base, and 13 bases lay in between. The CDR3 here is CASSWGVTGNTEAFF. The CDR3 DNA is TGTGCCAGCAGCTGGGGGGTGACAGGGAACACTGAAGCTTTCTTT.

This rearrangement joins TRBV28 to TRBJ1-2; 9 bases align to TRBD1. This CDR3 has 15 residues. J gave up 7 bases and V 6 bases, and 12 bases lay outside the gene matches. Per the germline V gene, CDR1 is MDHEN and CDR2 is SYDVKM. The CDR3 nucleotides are TGTGCCAGCAGCATGCCGGGACAGGGTATGGGTGGCTACACCTTC. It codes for CASSMPGQGMGGYTF.

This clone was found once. The DNA for the CDR3 is TGCGCCAGCAGCACTGGGGTCGGGGAAAGTCAGTTCTTC. It codes for CASSTGVGESQFF. V is TRBV5-1 and J is TRBJ2-1, with a possible D match to TRBD2 (5 bases). The V end lost 4 bases, the J end lost 13 bases, and 18 bases lay between the germline ends. This CDR3 has 13 amino acids. Germline CDR1 reads SGHRS; CDR2 reads YFSETQ.

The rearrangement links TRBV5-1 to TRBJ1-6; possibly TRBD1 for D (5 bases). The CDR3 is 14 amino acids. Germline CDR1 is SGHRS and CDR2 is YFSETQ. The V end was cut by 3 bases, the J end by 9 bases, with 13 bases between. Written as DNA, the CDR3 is TGCGCCAGCAGCTCCGGGGGGGTAAGTTCACCCCTCCACTTT. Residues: CASSSGGVSSPLHF. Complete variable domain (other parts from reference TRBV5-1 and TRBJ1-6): KAGVTQTPRYLIKTRGQQVTLSCSPISGHRSVSWYQQTPGQGLQFLFEYFSETQRNKGNFPGRFSGRQFSNSRSEMNVSTLELGDSALYLCASSSGGVSSPLHFGNGTRLTVT.

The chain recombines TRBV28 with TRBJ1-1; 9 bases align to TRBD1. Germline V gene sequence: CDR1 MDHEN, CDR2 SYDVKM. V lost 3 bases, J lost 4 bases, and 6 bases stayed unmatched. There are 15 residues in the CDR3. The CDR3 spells CASSFTRTGVTEAFF. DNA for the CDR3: TGTGCCAGCAGTTTCACCCGGACAGGGGTCACTGAAGCTTTCTTT. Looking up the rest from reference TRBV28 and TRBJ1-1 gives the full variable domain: DVKVTQSSRYLVKRTGEKVFLECVQDMDHENMFWYRQDPGLGLRLIYFSYDVKMKEKGDIPEGYSVSREKKERFSLILESASTNQTSMYLCASSFTRTGVTEAFFGQGTRLTVV.

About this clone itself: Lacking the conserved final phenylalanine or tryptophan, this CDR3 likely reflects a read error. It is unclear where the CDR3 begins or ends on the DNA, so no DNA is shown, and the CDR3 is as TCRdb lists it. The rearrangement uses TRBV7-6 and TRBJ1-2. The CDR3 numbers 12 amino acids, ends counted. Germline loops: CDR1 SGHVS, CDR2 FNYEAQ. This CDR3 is CASGEASFMLVY.

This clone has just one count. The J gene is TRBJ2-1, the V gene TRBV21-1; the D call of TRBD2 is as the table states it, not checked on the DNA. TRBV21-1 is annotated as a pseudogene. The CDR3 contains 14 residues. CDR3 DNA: TGTGCCAGCTCCCTTCTTAGCTCCTACAATGAGCAGTTCTTC. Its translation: CASSLLSSYNEQFF.

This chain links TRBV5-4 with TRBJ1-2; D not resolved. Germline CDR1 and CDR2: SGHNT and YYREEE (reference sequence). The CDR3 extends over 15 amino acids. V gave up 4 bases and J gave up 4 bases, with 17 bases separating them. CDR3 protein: CASSPSGASPYGYTF. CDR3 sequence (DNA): TGTGCCAGCAGCCCGAGTGGAGCCAGCCCCTATGGCTACACCTTC.

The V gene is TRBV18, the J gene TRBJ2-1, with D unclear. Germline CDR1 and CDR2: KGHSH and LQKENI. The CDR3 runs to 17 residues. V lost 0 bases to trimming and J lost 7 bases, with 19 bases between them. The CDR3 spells CASSPPTGLTQKNEQFF. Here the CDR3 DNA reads TGTGCCAGCTCACCACCGACGGGCCTCACCCAAAAAAATGAGCAGTTCTTC.

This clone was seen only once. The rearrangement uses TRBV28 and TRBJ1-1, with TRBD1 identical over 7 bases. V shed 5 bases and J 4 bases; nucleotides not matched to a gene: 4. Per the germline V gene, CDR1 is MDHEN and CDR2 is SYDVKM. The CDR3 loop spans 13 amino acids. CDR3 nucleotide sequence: TGTGCCAGCAGTCTGACAGGGTCCACTGAAGCTTTCTTT. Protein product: CASSLTGSTEAFF.

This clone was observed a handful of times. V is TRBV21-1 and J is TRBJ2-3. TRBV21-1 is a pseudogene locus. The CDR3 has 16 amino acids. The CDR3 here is CASSKDLGGLADTQYF. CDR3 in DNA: TGTGCCAGCAGCAAAGATCTCGGGGGCCTAGCAGATACGCAGTATTTT.

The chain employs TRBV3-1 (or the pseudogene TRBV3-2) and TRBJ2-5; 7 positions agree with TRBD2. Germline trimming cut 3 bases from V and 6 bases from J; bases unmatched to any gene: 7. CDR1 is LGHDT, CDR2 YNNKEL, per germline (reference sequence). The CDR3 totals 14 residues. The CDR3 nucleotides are TGTGCCAGCAGCCACGCGGGAGAAACCAAGACCCAGTACTTC. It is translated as CASSHAGETKTQYF.

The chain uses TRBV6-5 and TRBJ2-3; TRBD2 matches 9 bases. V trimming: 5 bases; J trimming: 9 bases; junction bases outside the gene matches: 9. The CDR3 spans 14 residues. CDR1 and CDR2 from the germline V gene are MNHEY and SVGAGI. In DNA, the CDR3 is TGTGCCAGCAGTCCTGAGCTAGCGGGATCGACGCAGTATTTT. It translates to CASSPELAGSTQYF.

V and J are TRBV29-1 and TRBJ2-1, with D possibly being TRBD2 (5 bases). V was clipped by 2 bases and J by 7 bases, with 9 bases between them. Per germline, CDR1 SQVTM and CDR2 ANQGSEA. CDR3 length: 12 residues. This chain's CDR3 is CSVEWPGNEQFF. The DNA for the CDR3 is TGCAGCGTTGAATGGCCGGGAAATGAGCAGTTCTTC.

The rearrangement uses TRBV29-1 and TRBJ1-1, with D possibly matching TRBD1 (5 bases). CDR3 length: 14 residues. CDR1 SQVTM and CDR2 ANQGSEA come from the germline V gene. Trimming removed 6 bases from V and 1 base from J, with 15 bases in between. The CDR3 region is CSVPRLGGNTEAFF. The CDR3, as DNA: TGCAGCGTCCCTCGACTCGGGGGGAACACTGAAGCTTTCTTT.

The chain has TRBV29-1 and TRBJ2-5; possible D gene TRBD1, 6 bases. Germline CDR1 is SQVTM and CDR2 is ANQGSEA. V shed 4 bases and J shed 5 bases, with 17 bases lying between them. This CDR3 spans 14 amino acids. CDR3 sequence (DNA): TGCAGCGTTGCGGGTCAGGGGACGGGTGAGACCCAGTACTTC. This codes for CSVAGQGTGETQYF.

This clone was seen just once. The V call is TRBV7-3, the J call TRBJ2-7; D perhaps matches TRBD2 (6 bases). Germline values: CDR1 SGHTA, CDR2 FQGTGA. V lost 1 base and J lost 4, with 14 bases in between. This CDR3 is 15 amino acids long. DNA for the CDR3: TGTGCCAGCAGCTTAAGTGGAGGGGTCGGGTACGAGCAGTACTTC. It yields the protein CASSLSGGVGYEQYF.

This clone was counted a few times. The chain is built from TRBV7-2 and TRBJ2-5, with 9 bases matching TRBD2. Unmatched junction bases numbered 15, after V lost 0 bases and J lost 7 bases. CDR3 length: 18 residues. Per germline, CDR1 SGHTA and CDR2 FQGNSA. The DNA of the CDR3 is TGTGCCAGCAGCTTAGCTCTAGCGGGGAGTTCTAGCTCGGGGACCCAGTACTTC. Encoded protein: CASSLALAGSSSSGTQYF.

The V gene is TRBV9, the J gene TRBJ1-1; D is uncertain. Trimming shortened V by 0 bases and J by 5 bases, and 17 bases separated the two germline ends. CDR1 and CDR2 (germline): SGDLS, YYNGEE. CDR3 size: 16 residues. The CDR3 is CASSVVGLPGLTEAFF. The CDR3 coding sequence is TGTGCCAGCAGCGTAGTTGGGTTACCAGGTTTGACTGAAGCTTTCTTT.

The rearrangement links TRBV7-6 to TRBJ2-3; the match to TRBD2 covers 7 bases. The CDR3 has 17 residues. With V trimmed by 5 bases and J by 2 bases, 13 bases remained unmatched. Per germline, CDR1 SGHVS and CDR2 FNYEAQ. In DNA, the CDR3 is TGTGCCAGCAGCCCCGGTTTTGCGGGGGAGTACACAGATACGCAGTATTTT. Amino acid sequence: CASSPGFAGEYTDTQYF. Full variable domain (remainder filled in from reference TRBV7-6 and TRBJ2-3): GAGVSQSPRYKVTKRGQDVALRCDPISGHVSLYWYRQALGQGPEFLTYFNYEAQQDKSGLPNDRFSAERPEGSISTLTIQRTEQRDSAMYRCASSPGFAGEYTDTQYFGPGTRLTVL.

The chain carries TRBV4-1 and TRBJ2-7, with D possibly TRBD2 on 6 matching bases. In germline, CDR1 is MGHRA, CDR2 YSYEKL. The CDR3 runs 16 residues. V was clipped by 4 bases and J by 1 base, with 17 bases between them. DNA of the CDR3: TGCGCCAGCAGCCGGGCGACGGGCGGGATTTCCTACGAGCAGTACTTC. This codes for CASSRATGGISYEQYF.

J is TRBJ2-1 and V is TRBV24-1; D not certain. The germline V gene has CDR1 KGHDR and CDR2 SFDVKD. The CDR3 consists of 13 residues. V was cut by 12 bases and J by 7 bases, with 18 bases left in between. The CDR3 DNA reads TGTGCCGTCCGGTCGGCGGTATCAAATGAGCAGTTCTTC. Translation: CAVRSAVSNEQFF.

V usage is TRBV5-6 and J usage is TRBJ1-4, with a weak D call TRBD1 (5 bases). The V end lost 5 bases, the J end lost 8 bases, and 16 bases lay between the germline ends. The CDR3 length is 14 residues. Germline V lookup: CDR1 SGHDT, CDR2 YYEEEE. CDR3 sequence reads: CASRGTDQGEKLFF. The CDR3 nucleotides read TGTGCCAGCAGGGGGACTGACCAAGGAGAAAAACTGTTTTTT.

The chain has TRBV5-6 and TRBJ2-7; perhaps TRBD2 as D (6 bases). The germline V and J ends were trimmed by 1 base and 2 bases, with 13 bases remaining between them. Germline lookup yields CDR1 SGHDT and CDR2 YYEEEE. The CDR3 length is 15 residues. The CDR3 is CASSLRRDLAYEQYF. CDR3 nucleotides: TGTGCCAGCAGCTTGCGAAGGGACTTAGCCTACGAGCAGTACTTC. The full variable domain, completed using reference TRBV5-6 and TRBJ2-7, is DAGVTQSPTHLIKTRGQQVTLRCSPKSGHDTVSWYQQALGQGPQFIFQYYEEEERQRGNFPDRFSGHQFPNYSSELNVNALLLGDSALYLCASSLRRDLAYEQYFGPGTRLTVT.

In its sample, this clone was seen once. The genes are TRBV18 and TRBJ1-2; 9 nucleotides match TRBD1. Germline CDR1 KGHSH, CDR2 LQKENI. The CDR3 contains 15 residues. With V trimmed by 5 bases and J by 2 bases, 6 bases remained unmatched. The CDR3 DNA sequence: TGTGCCAGCTCATTGGGACAGGGACCGAACTATGGCTACACCTTC. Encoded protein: CASSLGQGPNYGYTF.